This TCR beta chain was sequenced in a study of T cell repertoires in cytomegalovirus infection. Whole-study context: Based on public TCR beta signatures, there were indications of CMV infection and of a matching HLA type. Points from the study as a whole: Of the TCR beta families, the public ones yielded a cumulative frequency that identified carriers of CMV plus the relevant HLA. The ex vivo response showed dominance by HLA-C-restricted CMV-specific TCR beta clonotypes.

From the reads, TCRdb called clonotypes with MiXCR, one entry per CDR3 protein. The sample holds approximately 110,000 distinct CDR3 sequences, about 28% seen once. V lost 7 bases and J lost 6, with 14 bases in between. Germline V lookup: CDR1 LNHDA, CDR2 SQIVND (reference sequence). The CDR3 runs to 13 residues. As for this clonotype: Its antigen is currently unknown.

The V gene is TRBV19, the J gene TRBJ2-3; D is perhaps TRBD1 (7 bases). The clonotype comes from a human donor in good health (CMV status not recorded). Some clones in this sample may be carry-over from other donors' samples. The sequencing here drew on CD8+ T cells from cultured PBMCs, taken from culture after CMV antigen stimulation. The chain's CDR3 is CASMEGAYDTQYF. CDR3 sequence (DNA): TGTGCCAGTATGGAGGGGGCTTATGATACGCAGTATTTT.